The entry below gives a single TCR beta chain sequence along with its context. The antigen remains unidentified. The study separated CD4+ cells into CD45RA+ naive and CD45RA-negative memory subsets. This CDR3 comprises 17 residues. Germline V gives CDR1 SGHRS, CDR2 YFSETQ. V dropped 7 bases and J dropped 1; count of bases not matched to a gene: 13. This sample was included in a study of shared clonotypes between healthy human individuals. Overall study context: Donors were a couple of women and a few men aged 18 to 49.

Study-wide results and caveats: Rarefaction revealed incomplete sorted-subset sequencing despite large depth.

Original data processing: ImmunoSEQ only sent back junction sequences with no quality scores, so filtering was done differently. Repertoires were generated with immunoSEQ multiplex PCR, while TCRdb's copy carries only in-frame clones and drops some. The V and J calls and the clone size are those of that table, but D and trimming were determined from the DNA. The table shows about 1.4 million clones, with roughly 96% occurring only once. This clonotype originated in a man aged 30-40 years in good health. The chain carries TRBV5-1 and TRBJ2-7; 11 bases agree with TRBD1. The sequenced sample was naive CD4+ T cells sorted from blood. Sample subset: CD45RA+ positively selected. The CDR3 nucleotides are TGCGCCAGCGCGTACGGGACAGGGGGATCATTTTCCTACGAGCAGTACTTC. This gives the protein CASAYGTGGSFSYEQYF.